This T cell receptor (beta chain) was profiled in a study of blood T cell repertoires in COVID-19. Study as a whole: The United States, Italy and Spain supplied acute and convalescent COVID-19 samples. T cells, B-cell-depleted T cells, or PBMCs provided the cDNA or gDNA that served as material.

The authors' processing: Scientists estimated how many nucleated cells there were by amplifying reference gene primers. Profiling relied on immunoSEQ multiplex PCR, and the TCRdb table lists in-frame clones only, not all of them. The V and J calls and the clone size are those of that table, but D and trimming were determined from the DNA. This table has 100,000 to 150,000 clones, 65% to 90% appearing once. V trimming: 6 bases; J trimming: 1 base; junction bases outside the gene matches: 11. Germline lookup yields CDR1 MNHEY and CDR2 SVGEGT. The CDR3 loop spans 17 amino acids. The V gene is TRBV6-2 or TRBV6-3, the J gene TRBJ2-5; 10 bases fit TRBD2. The sample was peripheral blood. This receptor was obtained from a woman at least 80 years old with acute or convalescent COVID-19. In DNA form, the CDR3 reads TGTGCCAGCAGCCCCAACCTACTAGCGGGGTTCCAAGAGACCCAGTACTTC. As protein: CASSPNLLAGFQETQYF.